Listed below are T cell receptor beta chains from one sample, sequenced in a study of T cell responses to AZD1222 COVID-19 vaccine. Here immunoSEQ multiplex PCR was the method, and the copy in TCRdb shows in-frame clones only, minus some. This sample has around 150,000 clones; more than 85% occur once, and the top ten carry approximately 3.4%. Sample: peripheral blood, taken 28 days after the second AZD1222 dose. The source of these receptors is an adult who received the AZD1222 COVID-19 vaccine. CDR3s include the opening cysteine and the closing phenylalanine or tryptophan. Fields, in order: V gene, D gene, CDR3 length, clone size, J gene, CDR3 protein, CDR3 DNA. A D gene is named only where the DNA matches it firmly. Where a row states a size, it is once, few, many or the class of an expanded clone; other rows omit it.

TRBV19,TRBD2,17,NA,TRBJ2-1,CASSKKTSGRTYNEQFF,TGTGCCAGTAGTAAGAAGACTAGCGGGCGAACCTACAATGAGCAGTTCTTC
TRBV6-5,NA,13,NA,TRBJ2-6,CASSQAGANVLTF,TGTGCCAGCAGTCAGGCTGGGGCCAACGTCCTGACTTTC
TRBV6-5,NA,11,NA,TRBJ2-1,CASEFRAEQFF,TGTGCCAGCGAATTCCGGGCAGAGCAGTTCTTC
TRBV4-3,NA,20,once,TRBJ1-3,CASSQVPGRLDSITGNTIYF,TGCGCCAGCAGCCAAGTACCCGGACGTCTTGATTCAATCACTGGAAACACCATATATTTT
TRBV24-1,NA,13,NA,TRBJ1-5,CATSDFGGQPQHF,TGTGCCACCAGTGATTTCGGGGGACAGCCCCAGCATTTT
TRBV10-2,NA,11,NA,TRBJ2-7,CSLGTIYEQYF,TGCTCTCTCGGGACAATCTACGAGCAGTACTTC
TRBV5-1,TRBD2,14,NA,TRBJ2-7,CASSSGRSSYEQYF,TGCGCCAGCAGCAGCGGGAGGAGCTCCTACGAGCAGTACTTC
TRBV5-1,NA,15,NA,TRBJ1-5,CASRSGTAINQPQHF,TGCGCCAGCAGGTCTGGGACTGCTATAAATCAGCCCCAGCATTTT
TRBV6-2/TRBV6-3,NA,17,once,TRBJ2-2,CASSYSRAPFADGELFF,TGTGCCAGCAGTTACTCGAGGGCGCCTTTCGCGGACGGGGAGCTGTTTTTT
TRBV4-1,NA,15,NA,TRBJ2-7,CASSQDQGGGREQYF,TGCGCCAGCAGCCAAGATCAAGGAGGGGGCCGAGAGCAGTACTTC
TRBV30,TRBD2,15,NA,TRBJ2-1,CAWSVLGRALSEQFF,TGTGCCTGGAGTGTACTCGGGAGGGCCCTCAGTGAGCAGTTCTTC
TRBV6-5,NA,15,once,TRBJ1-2,CASTSVQDRGGGYTF,TGTGCCAGCACCTCCGTGCAGGACCGGGGAGGTGGCTACACCTTC
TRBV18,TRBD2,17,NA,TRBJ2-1,CASSPSILGTSDNEQFF,TGTGCCAGCTCACCAAGTATACTAGGGACTAGCGATAATGAGCAGTTCTTC
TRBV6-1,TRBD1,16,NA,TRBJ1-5,CASSAGRTGSTQPQHF,TGTGCCAGCAGTGCGGGGAGGACAGGGTCGACTCAGCCCCAGCATTTT
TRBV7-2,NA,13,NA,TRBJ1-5,CASSLERDQPQHF,TGTGCCAGCAGCTTAGAGAGGGATCAGCCCCAGCATTTT
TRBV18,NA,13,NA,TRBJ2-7,CASSPVASGEQYF,TGTGCCAGCTCACCGGTCGCCTCCGGCGAGCAGTACTTC
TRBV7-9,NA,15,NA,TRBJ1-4,CASSLKDRRNEKLFF,TGTGCCAGCAGCTTGAAGGACCGTCGTAATGAAAAACTGTTTTTT
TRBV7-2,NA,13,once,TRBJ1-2,CASSLARVDGYTF,TGTGCCAGCAGCTTAGCCAGGGTAGATGGCTACACCTTC
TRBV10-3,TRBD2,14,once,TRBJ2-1,CAISDSTSSNEQFF,TGTGCCATCAGTGACTCGACTAGCTCCAATGAGCAGTTCTTC
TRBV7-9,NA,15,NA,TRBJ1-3,CASSLARTGGNTIYF,TGTGCCAGCAGCTTAGCCAGGACCGGCGGAAACACCATATATTTT
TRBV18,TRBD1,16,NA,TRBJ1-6,CASSPDRGPYNSPLHF,TGTGCCAGCTCACCGGACAGGGGACCCTATAATTCACCCCTCCACTTT
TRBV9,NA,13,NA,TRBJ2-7,CASSVAIGYEQYF,TGTGCCAGCAGCGTAGCTATTGGGTACGAGCAGTACTTC
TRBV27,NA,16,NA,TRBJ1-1,CASSLFRQAMNTEAFF,TGTGCCAGCAGTTTATTTAGACAGGCGATGAACACTGAAGCTTTCTTT
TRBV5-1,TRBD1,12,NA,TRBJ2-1,CASGTGYGEQFF,TGCGCCAGCGGGACAGGTTACGGTGAGCAGTTCTTC
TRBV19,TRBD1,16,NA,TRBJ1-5,CASSNPGTGGYQPQHF,TGTGCCAGTAGTAATCCCGGGACAGGGGGGTATCAGCCCCAGCATTTT
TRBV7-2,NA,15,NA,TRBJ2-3,CASSGRDGGTDTQYF,TGTGCCAGCAGCGGAAGGGACGGTGGCACAGATACGCAGTATTTT
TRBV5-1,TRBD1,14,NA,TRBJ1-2,CASSLDRVGYGYTF,TGCGCCAGCAGCTTAGACAGGGTTGGGTATGGCTACACCTTC
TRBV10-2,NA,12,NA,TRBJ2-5,CASSETQETQYF,TGCGCCAGCAGTGAGACTCAAGAGACCCAGTACTTC